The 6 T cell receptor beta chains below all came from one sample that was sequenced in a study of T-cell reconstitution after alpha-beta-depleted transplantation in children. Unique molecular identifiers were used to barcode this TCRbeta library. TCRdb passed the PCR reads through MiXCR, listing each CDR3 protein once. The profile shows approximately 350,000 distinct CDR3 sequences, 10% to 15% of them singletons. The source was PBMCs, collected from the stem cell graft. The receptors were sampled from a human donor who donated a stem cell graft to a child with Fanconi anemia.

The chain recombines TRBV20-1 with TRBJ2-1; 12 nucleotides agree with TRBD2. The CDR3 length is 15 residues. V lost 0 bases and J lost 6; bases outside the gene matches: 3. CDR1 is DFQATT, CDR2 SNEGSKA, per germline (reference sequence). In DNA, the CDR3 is TGCAGTGCTAGAGAGTGGGGACTAGCGGGCAATGAGCAGTTCTTC. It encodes CSAREWGLAGNEQFF.

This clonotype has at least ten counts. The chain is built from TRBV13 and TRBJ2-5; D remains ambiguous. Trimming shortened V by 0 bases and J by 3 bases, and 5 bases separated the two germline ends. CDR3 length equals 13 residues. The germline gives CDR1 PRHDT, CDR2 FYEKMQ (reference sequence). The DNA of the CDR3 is TGTGCCAGCAGCTTAGGGTCAGAAGAGACCCAGTACTTC. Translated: CASSLGSEETQYF.

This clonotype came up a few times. The CDR3 sequence is CASSEPGAPLHF. The CDR3 DNA reads TGCGCCAGCAGCGAGCCCGGGGCACCCCTCCACTTT. The rearrangement links TRBV5-1 to TRBJ1-6, with no clear D. Germline CDR1 is SGHRS and CDR2 is YFSETQ. The CDR3 consists of 12 residues. Trimming took off 4 bases at V and 11 bases at J, with 10 bases between the two ends. The entire variable domain, with the rest obtained from reference TRBV5-1 and TRBJ1-6, is as follows: KAGVTQTPRYLIKTRGQQVTLSCSPISGHRSVSWYQQTPGQGLQFLFEYFSETQRNKGNFPGRFSGRQFSNSRSEMNVSTLELGDSALYLCASSEPGAPLHFGNGTRLTVT.

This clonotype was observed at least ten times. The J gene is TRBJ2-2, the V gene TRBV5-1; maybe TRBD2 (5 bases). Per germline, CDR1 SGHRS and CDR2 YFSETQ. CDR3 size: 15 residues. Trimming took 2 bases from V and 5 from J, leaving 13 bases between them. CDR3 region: CASSFRELGTGELFF. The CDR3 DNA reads TGCGCCAGCAGCTTTAGAGAACTAGGGACCGGGGAGCTGTTTTTT.

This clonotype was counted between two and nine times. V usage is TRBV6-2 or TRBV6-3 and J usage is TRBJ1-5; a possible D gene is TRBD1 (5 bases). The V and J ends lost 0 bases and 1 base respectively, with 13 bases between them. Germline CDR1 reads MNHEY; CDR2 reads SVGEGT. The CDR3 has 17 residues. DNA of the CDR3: TGTGCCAGCAGTTACTCGCGGGGGGTTAGAAGCAATCAGCCCCAGCATTTT. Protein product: CASSYSRGVRSNQPQHF.

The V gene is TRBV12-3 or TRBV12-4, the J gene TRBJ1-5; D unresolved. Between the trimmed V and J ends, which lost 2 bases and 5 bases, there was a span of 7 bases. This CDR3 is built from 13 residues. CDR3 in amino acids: CASSLLQDQPQHF. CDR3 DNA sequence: TGTGCCAGCAGTTTACTTCAGGATCAGCCCCAGCATTTT.